The 10 T cell receptor beta chains below all came from one sample that was sequenced in a study of identical twins. One entry per CDR3 protein results from TCRdb running MiXCR on the 5' RACE reads. The sample carries 500,000 to 600,000 distinct CDR3 sequences, roughly a fifth recorded once. A further study also used this sample, focusing on T cells expressing NK-cell markers.

Sequencing was performed on CD4+ T cells sorted from blood. The receptor set was obtained from a woman under 30 in good health.

This clonotype has only a few counts. The chain links TRBV6-1 to TRBJ1-2; D uncertain. Germline loops: CDR1 MNHNS, CDR2 SASEGT. The CDR3 runs 13 residues. The germline V and J ends were trimmed by 8 bases and 7 bases, with 17 bases remaining between them. CDR3 coding DNA: TGTGCCAGCTTCAAGGCAGGAAGAGGTGGCTACACCTTC. This codes for CASFKAGRGGYTF.

This clonotype showed up just a few times. The rearrangement links TRBV12-3 or TRBV12-4 to TRBJ2-1; the match to TRBD1 covers 11 bases. The CDR3 extends over 15 amino acids. Unmatched junction bases numbered 8, after V lost 5 bases and J lost 8 bases. The CDR3 DNA follows: TGTGCCAGCAGTATCGGGACAGGGGGTCAAGATGAGCAGTTCTTC. The encoded protein is CASSIGTGGQDEQFF.

The chain employs TRBV18 and TRBJ2-5, with D perhaps matching TRBD2 (5 bases). Germline V CDR1 and CDR2: KGHSH, LQKENI. This CDR3 spans 12 amino acids. V lost 6 bases and J 5 bases, leaving 10 bases between the germline ends. CDR3 loop: CASSQEVETQYF. Written as DNA, the CDR3 is TGTGCCAGCTCGCAGGAGGTGGAGACCCAGTACTTC.

The J gene is TRBJ2-3, the V gene TRBV5-1, with 12 bases fitting TRBD2. The ends lost 6 bases at V and 6 bases at J; junction bases unmatched: 17. The CDR3 is 18 residues long. Germline CDR1 is SGHRS and CDR2 is YFSETQ. The CDR3 DNA follows: TGCGCCAGCACCCCATCGCCATCTAGCGGGGGGGCCGGGGATACGCAGTATTTT. It yields the protein CASTPSPSSGGAGDTQYF.

The V and J genes are TRBV7-9 and TRBJ2-1, with a weak D call TRBD2 (5 bases). Germline CDR1 is SEHNR and CDR2 is FQNEAQ (reference sequence). Deletions cut 5 bases from V and 4 bases from J, with 21 bases between. The CDR3 is 17 amino acids. For the CDR3, the DNA is TGTGCCAGCAGCCACGGGTTTCGAGGGCGTGGTTACAATGAGCAGTTCTTC. Translating it yields CASSHGFRGRGYNEQFF.

This clonotype appeared many times. This chain connects TRBV29-1 to TRBJ1-1; D is possibly TRBD1 (6 bases). The V end was cut by 0 bases, the J end by 1 base, with 15 bases between. This CDR3 region has 16 residues. CDR1 is SQVTM and CDR2 is ANQGSEA in the germline V gene. This CDR3 is CSVEDPGGTRNTEAFF. CDR3 sequence (DNA): TGCAGCGTTGAAGATCCCGGGGGGACACGGAACACTGAAGCTTTCTTT.

This clonotype was seen repeatedly, ten times or more. The chain recombines TRBV12-3 or TRBV12-4 with TRBJ2-2, with 7 bases aligning to TRBD2. The CDR3 consists of 15 residues. Trimming cost V 2 bases and J 5 bases; bases outside gene matches: 5. In DNA, the CDR3 is TGTGCCAGCAGTTTAATGTCCGGGGGGACCGGGGAGCTGTTTTTT. This sequence encodes CASSLMSGGTGELFF.

The table lists this clonotype with a few counts. This sequence joins TRBV7-2 and TRBJ1-5; D is ambiguous. Trimming left V 1 base short and J 7 bases short, with 8 bases between. Germline CDR1 and CDR2: SGHTA and FQGNSA. This CDR3 comprises 13 residues. CDR3 coding DNA: TGTGCCAGCAGCTTAGAGAGTGGACAGCCCCAGCATTTT. Translated, it gives CASSLESGQPQHF.

The rearrangement links TRBV20-1 to TRBJ2-3; 15 positions match TRBD2. Trimming removed 5 bases from V and 2 bases from J; junction bases left unmatched: 11. Germline CDR1 reads DFQATT; CDR2 reads SNEGSKA (reference sequence). The CDR3 has 18 amino acids. The CDR3 reads CSAQLRTSGRDNTDTQYF. Written as DNA, the CDR3 is TGCAGTGCTCAGCTCCGGACTAGCGGGAGGGACAACACAGATACGCAGTATTTT.

This clonotype was detected a few times. The CDR3 here is CSVEELAGGSEQFF. The CDR3 region has the DNA TGCAGCGTTGAAGAGCTAGCGGGAGGGAGTGAGCAGTTCTTC. The chain couples TRBV29-1 to TRBJ2-1, with 12 nucleotides matching TRBD2. V was clipped by 0 bases and J by 9 bases; unmatched bases: 3. This CDR3 comprises 14 residues. Germline CDR1 is SQVTM and CDR2 is ANQGSEA.